A single T cell receptor (beta chain) is shown here with its context. The data originate from a study of blood T cell repertoires in COVID-19. Study in general: The samples span acute and convalescent COVID-19 from the United States, Italy and Spain. PBMCs, B-cell-depleted T cells, or T cells were the source of the cDNA or gDNA that made up the material.

Using immunoSEQ multiplex PCR, the repertoire was profiled, and TCRdb retains in-frame clones only, with some absent. The data show 450,000 to 500,000 clones, with 80% to 90% seen just once and approximately 2.9% held by the top ten. Trimming took 2 bases from V and 1 from J, leaving 7 bases between them. The germline gives CDR1 SGHDT, CDR2 YYEEEE. This CDR3 is 13 amino acids long. This sequence was found in a human donor in a cohort sampled during active COVID-19. The sample consisted of peripheral blood. The gene calls are TRBV5-6 and TRBJ2-7; D not resolved. CDR3 nucleotides: TGTGCCAGCAGCTTCCAGGTGTCCTACGAGCAGTACTTC. The encoded protein is CASSFQVSYEQYF. Full variable domain (outside the CDR3, taken from reference TRBV5-6 and TRBJ2-7): DAGVTQSPTHLIKTRGQQVTLRCSPKSGHDTVSWYQQALGQGPQFIFQYYEEEERQRGNFPDRFSGHQFPNYSSELNVNALLLGDSALYLCASSFQVSYEQYFGPGTRLTVT.